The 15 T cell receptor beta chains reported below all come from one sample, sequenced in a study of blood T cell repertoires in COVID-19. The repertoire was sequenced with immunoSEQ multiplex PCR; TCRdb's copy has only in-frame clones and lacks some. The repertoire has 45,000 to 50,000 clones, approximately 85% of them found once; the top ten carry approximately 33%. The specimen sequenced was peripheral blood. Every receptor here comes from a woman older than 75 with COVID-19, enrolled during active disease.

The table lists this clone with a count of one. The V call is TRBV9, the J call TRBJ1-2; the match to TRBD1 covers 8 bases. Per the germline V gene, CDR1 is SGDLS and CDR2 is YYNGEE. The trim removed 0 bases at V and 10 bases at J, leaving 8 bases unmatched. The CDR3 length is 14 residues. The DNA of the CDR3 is TGTGCCAGCAGCGTAGAGCCAGGGGGCTCAGACTACACCTTC. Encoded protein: CASSVEPGGSDYTF.

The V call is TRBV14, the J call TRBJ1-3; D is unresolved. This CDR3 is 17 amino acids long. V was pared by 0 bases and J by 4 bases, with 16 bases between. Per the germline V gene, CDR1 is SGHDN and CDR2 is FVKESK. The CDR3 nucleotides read TGTGCCAGCAGCCAAGATCTCGGTGCGGGATACGGAAACACCATATATTTT. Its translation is CASSQDLGAGYGNTIYF.

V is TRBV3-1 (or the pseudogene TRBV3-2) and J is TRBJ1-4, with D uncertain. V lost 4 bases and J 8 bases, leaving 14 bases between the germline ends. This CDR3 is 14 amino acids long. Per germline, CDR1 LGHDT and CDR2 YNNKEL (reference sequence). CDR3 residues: CASSPDRTGEKLFF. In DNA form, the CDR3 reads TGTGCCAGCAGCCCAGACCGGACGGGAGAAAAACTGTTTTTT.

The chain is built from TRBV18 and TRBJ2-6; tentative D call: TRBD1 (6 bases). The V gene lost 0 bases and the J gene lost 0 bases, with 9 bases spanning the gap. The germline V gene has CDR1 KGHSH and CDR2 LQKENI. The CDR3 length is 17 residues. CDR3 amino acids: CASSPPGQISGANVLTF. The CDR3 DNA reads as TGTGCCAGCTCACCACCGGGACAAATCTCTGGGGCCAACGTCCTGACTTTC.

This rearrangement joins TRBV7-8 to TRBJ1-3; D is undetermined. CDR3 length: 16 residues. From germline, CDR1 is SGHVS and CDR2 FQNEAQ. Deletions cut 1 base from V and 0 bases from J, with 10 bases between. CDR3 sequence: CASSLGEGNSGNTIYF. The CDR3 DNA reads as TGTGCCAGCAGCTTAGGGGAGGGTAACTCTGGAAACACCATATATTTT.

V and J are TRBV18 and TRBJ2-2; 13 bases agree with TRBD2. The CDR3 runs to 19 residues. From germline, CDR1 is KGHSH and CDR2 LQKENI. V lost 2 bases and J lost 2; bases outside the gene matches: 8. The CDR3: CASSPVRTSGRVNTGELFF. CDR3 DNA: TGTGCCAGCTCACCAGTTCGGACTAGCGGGAGAGTTAACACCGGGGAGCTGTTTTTT.

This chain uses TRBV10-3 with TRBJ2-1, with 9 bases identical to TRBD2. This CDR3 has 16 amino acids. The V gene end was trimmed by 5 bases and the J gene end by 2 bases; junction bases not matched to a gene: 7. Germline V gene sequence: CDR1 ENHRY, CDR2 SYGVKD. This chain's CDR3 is CAISTVAGVPYNEQFF. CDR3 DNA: TGTGCCATCAGTACGGTAGCGGGAGTGCCCTACAATGAGCAGTTCTTC.

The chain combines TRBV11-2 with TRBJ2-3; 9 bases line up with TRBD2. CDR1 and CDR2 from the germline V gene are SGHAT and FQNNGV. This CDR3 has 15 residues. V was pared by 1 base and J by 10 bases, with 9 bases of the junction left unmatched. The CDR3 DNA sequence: TGTGCCAGCAGCTTAGGAGGGCTAGCGGGGAGTGCGCAGTATTTT. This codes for CASSLGGLAGSAQYF.

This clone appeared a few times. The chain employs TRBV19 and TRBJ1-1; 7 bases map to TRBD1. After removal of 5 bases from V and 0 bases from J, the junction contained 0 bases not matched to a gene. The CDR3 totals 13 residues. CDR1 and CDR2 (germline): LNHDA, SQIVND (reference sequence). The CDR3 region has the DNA TGTGCCAGTAGTGACAGGGTGAACACTGAAGCTTTCTTT. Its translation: CASSDRVNTEAFF.

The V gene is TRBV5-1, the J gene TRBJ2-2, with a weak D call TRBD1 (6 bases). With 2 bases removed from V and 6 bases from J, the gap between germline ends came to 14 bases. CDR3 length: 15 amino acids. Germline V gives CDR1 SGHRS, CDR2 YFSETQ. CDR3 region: CASSFGTSGAGELFF. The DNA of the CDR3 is TGCGCCAGCAGCTTCGGCACTTCAGGGGCCGGGGAGCTGTTTTTT. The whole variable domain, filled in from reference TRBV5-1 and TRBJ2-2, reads KAGVTQTPRYLIKTRGQQVTLSCSPISGHRSVSWYQQTPGQGLQFLFEYFSETQRNKGNFPGRFSGRQFSNSRSEMNVSTLELGDSALYLCASSFGTSGAGELFFGEGSRLTVL.

CDR3 sequence reads: CASSLQGLQPQHF. In nucleotides, the CDR3 is TGTGCCAGCAGTTTGCAGGGATTACAGCCCCAGCATTTT. The chain carries TRBV12-3 or TRBV12-4 and TRBJ1-5; D may be TRBD1 (5 bases). This CDR3 is 13 amino acids long. V was pared by 3 bases and J by 7 bases, with 10 bases between.

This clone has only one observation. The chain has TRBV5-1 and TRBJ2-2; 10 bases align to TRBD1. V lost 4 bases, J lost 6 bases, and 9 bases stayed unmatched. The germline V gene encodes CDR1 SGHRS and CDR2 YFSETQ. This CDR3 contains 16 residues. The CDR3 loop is CASSPPDRGEAGELFF. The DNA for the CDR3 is TGCGCCAGCAGCCCCCCGGACAGGGGGGAGGCCGGGGAGCTGTTTTTT. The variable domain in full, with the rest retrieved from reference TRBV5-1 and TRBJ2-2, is KAGVTQTPRYLIKTRGQQVTLSCSPISGHRSVSWYQQTPGQGLQFLFEYFSETQRNKGNFPGRFSGRQFSNSRSEMNVSTLELGDSALYLCASSPPDRGEAGELFFGEGSRLTVL.

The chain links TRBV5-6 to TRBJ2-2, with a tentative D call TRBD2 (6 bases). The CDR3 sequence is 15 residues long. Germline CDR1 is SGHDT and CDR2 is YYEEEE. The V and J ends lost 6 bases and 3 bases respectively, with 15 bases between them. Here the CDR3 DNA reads TGTGCCAGCACCTCAGGCCTAGCGTACACCGGGGAGCTGTTTTTT. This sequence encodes CASTSGLAYTGELFF. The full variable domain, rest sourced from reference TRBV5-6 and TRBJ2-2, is DAGVTQSPTHLIKTRGQQVTLRCSPKSGHDTVSWYQQALGQGPQFIFQYYEEEERQRGNFPDRFSGHQFPNYSSELNVNALLLGDSALYLCASTSGLAYTGELFFGEGSRLTVL.

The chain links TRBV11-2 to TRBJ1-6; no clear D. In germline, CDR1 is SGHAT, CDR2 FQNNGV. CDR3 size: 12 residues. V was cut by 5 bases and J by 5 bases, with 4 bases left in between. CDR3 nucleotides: TGTGCCAGCAGCCTTAATAATTCACCCCTCCACTTT. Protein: CASSLNNSPLHF.

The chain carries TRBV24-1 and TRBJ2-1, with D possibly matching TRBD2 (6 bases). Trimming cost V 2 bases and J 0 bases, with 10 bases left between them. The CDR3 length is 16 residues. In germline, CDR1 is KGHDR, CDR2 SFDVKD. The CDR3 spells CATSDYGTASYNEQFF. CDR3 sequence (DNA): TGTGCCACCAGTGATTACGGGACTGCCTCCTACAATGAGCAGTTCTTC.